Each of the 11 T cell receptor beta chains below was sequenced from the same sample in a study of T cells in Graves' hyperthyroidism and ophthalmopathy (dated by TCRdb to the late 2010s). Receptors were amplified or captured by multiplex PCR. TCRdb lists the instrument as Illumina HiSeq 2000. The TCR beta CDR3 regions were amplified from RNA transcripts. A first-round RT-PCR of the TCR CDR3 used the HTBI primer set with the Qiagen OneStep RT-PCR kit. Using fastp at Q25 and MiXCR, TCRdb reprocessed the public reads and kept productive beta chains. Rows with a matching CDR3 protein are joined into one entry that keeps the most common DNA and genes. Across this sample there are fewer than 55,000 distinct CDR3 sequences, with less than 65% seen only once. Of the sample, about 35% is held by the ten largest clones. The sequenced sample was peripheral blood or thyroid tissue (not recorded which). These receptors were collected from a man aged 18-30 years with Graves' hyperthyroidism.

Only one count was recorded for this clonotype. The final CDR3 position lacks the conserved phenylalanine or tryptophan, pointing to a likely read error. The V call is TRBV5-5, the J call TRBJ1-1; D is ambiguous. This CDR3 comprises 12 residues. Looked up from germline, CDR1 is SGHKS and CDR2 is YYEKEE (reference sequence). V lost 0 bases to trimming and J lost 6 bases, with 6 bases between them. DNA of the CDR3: TGTGCCAGCAGCTTGGGTCCAGCTGAAGCTTTCCTT. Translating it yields CASSLGPAEAFL.

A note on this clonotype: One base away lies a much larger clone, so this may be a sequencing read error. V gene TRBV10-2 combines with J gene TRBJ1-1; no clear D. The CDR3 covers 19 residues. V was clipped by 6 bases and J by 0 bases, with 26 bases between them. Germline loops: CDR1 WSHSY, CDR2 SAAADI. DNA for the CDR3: TGCGCCAGCAGCCAAGATCTTGGACGCATAGAAGGCCTGAACACTGAAGCTTTCTTT. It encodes CASSQDLGRIEGLNTEAFF.

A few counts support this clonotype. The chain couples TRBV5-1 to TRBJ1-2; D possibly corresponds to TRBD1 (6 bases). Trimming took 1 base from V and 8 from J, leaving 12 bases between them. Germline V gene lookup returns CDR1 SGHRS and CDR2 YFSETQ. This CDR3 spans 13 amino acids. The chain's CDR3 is CASSLSRGNGYTF. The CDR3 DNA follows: TGCGCCAGCAGCTTGAGTAGGGGGAACGGCTACACCTTC.

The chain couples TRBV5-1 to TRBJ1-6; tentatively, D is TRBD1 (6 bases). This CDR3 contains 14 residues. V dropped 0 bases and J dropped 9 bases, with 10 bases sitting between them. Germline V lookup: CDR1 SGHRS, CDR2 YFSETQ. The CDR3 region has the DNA TGCGCCAGCAGCTTGGTACAGGGTGGTTCACCCCTCCACTTT. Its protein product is CASSLVQGGSPLHF.

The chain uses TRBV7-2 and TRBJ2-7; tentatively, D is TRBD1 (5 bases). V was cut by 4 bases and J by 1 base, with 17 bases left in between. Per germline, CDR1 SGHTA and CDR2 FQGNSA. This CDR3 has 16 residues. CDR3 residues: CASSSRQYTESYEQYF. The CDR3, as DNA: TGTGCCAGCAGCTCCAGACAGTACACTGAATCCTACGAGCAGTACTTC.

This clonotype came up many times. Here the CDR3 reads CASSEDRAGEQYF. The CDR3 DNA follows: TGTGCCAGCAGCGAGGACAGGGCCGGCGAGCAGTACTTC. The chain links TRBV2 to TRBJ2-7, with TRBD1 identical over 8 bases. The CDR3 is made up of 13 amino acids. V lost 6 bases, J lost 6 bases, and 7 bases stayed unmatched. CDR1 and CDR2 (germline): SNHLY, FYNNEI. The full variable domain, in which reference TRBV2 and TRBJ2-7 provide the parts outside the CDR3, is EPEVTQTPSHQVTQMGQEVILRCVPISNHLYFYWYRQILGQKVEFLVSFYNNEISEKSEIFDDQFSVERPDGSNFTLKIRSTKLEDSAMYFCASSEDRAGEQYFGPGTRLTVT.

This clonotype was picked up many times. CDR3 region: CASSLPWSEGYTF. CDR3 coding DNA: TGTGCCAGCAGTTTACCCTGGTCAGAGGGCTACACCTTC. This sequence joins TRBV28 and TRBJ1-2; D remains ambiguous. CDR1 is MDHEN and CDR2 is SYDVKM in the germline V gene. V lost 2 bases and J 8 bases, leaving 12 bases between the germline ends. The CDR3 is 13 amino acids.

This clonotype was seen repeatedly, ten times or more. CDR3 protein: CASSYILRVQTEAFF. CDR3 bases: TGTGCCAGCAGTTATATTCTTAGGGTCCAAACTGAAGCTTTCTTT. The chain combines TRBV6-5 with TRBJ1-1; D is uncertain. The length of the CDR3 is 15 residues. The ends were cut back, 3 bases at V and 5 bases at J, with 16 bases in the middle. Germline V gives CDR1 MNHEY, CDR2 SVGAGI.

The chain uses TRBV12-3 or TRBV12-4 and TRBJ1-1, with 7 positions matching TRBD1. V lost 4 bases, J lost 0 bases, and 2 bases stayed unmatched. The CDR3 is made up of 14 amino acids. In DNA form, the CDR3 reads TGTGCCAGCAGTTCGGGACAGCTGAACACTGAAGCTTTCTTT. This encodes CASSSGQLNTEAFF.

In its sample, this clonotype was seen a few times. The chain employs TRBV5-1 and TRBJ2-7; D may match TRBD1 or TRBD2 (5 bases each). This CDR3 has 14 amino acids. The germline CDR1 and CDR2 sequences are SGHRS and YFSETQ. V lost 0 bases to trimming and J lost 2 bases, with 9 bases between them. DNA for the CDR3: TGCGCCAGCAGCTTGGGGGACGAGCCCTACGAGCAGTACTTC. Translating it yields CASSLGDEPYEQYF.

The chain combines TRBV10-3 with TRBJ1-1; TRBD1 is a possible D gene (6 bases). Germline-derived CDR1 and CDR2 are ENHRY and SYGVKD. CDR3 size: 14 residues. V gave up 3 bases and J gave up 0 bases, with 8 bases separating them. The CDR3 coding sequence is TGTGCCATCAGTGATAGGGGGATGAACACTGAAGCTTTCTTT. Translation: CAISDRGMNTEAFF.